The 22 T cell receptor beta chains in this list originate from one sample, sequenced in a study of cytomegalovirus exposure and HLA in healthy donors. PCR involved 60 Vbeta and 13 Jbeta primers. TCRdb's table, derived via immunoSEQ multiplex PCR, lists solely in-frame clones and lacks some. The top ten clones hold just under 6.5% of a sample with 180,000 or so clones, about 79% of them seen once. The sample was PBMCs. These receptors originate from a middle-aged man in good health and CMV-seropositive.

The chain has TRBV5-1 and TRBJ1-4; D is ambiguous. Trimming stripped 0 bases from V and 8 bases from J, with 11 bases between. The germline CDR1 and CDR2 sequences are SGHRS and YFSETQ. The CDR3 contains 14 residues. The CDR3 nucleotides are TGCGCCAGCAGCTTGGGGCAGGTCGGCGAAAAACTGTTTTTT. Encoded protein: CASSLGQVGEKLFF.

The chain joins TRBV29-1 to TRBJ2-1; no reliable D call. Between the trimmed V and J ends, which lost 8 bases and 0 bases, there was a span of 11 bases. CDR1 SQVTM and CDR2 ANQGSEA come from the germline V gene. This CDR3 has 13 residues. CDR3 sequence: CSLSEFSYNEQFF. In DNA, the CDR3 is TGCAGCCTAAGCGAATTCTCCTACAATGAGCAGTTCTTC.

The genes are TRBV27 and TRBJ2-7, with TRBD2 matching over 9 bases. Unmatched junction bases numbered 4, after V lost 2 bases and J lost 2 bases. The CDR3 runs to 15 residues. Looked up from germline, CDR1 is MNHEY and CDR2 is SMNVEV (reference sequence). This CDR3 reads CASSLISGRPYEQYF. The CDR3 DNA follows: TGTGCCAGCAGTTTAATTAGCGGGAGACCCTACGAGCAGTACTTC.

The genes are TRBV7-2 and TRBJ1-2; D perhaps matches TRBD1 (5 bases). CDR3 length equals 13 residues. From germline, CDR1 is SGHTA and CDR2 FQGNSA. V lost 5 bases, J lost 6 bases, and 13 bases lay in between. CDR3 sequence reads: CASSPNRGDGYTF. DNA for the CDR3: TGTGCCAGCAGCCCCAACCGGGGGGATGGCTACACCTTC. Supplemented by reference TRBV7-2 and TRBJ1-2, the full variable domain reads GAGVSQSPSNKVTEKGKDVELRCDPISGHTALYWYRQSLGQGLEFLIYFQGNSAPDKSGLPSDRFSAERTGGSVSTLTIQRTQQEDSAVYLCASSPNRGDGYTFGSGTRLTVV.

The chain links TRBV29-1 to TRBJ1-2, with a tentative D call TRBD1 (6 bases). CDR1 is SQVTM and CDR2 is ANQGSEA in the germline V gene. The V gene lost 4 bases and the J gene lost 6 bases, with 9 bases spanning the gap. The CDR3 has 11 residues. CDR3 residues: CSVAGVDGYTF. The CDR3 DNA reads TGCAGCGTTGCAGGGGTGGATGGCTACACCTTC.

This chain connects TRBV9 to TRBJ2-3; 10 positions match TRBD1. In germline, CDR1 is SGDLS, CDR2 YYNGEE. This CDR3 is 17 amino acids long. Unmatched junction bases numbered 7, after V lost 2 bases and J lost 1 base. DNA of the CDR3: TGTGCCAGCAGCGTTTCGAGACAGGGGGCTGGCACAGATACGCAGTATTTT. Translation gives CASSVSRQGAGTDTQYF.

The rearrangement links TRBV28 to TRBJ2-4, with D uncertain. The CDR3 has 14 residues. With 7 bases removed from V and 0 bases from J, the gap between germline ends came to 10 bases. Germline CDR1 is MDHEN and CDR2 is SYDVKM. The CDR3 region has the DNA TGTGCCAGCACTCCGACTTTAGCCAAAAACATTCAGTACTTC. It translates to CASTPTLAKNIQYF.

The chain recombines TRBV27 with TRBJ2-5; D gene uncertain. Germline V gene sequence: CDR1 MNHEY, CDR2 SMNVEV (reference sequence). This CDR3 comprises 10 residues. Deletions cut 7 bases from V and 6 bases from J, with 6 bases between. The CDR3 DNA follows: TGTGCCAGCACCTACCAGACCCAGTACTTC. It codes for CASTYQTQYF.

The rearrangement links TRBV12-2 to TRBJ2-5; the table names TRBD1, a call not compared with the DNA. TRBV12-2 is deemed a pseudogene. CDR3 length: 18 residues. The CDR3 nucleotides are TGTGCAAGTCGCTTCGGACCATTACCCCGGGACAGCGAAGAGACCCAGTACTTC. The encoded protein is CASRFGPLPRDSEETQYF.

Remarks on this clone: The same CDR3 also results from other DNA sequences found in this sample. The chain has TRBV9 and TRBJ2-7, with TRBD2 identical over 10 bases. CDR3 size: 15 residues. V was pared by 0 bases and J by 4 bases, with 4 bases of the junction left unmatched. CDR1 SGDLS and CDR2 YYNGEE come from the germline V gene. CDR3: CASSVDLAGDYEQYF. CDR3 DNA: TGTGCCAGCAGCGTAGATCTAGCGGGAGATTACGAGCAGTACTTC.

This chain connects TRBV4-1 to TRBJ2-7, with a possible D match to TRBD2 (6 bases). The germline V gene has CDR1 MGHRA and CDR2 YSYEKL. The CDR3 runs to 15 residues. V dropped 4 bases and J dropped 0 bases, with 13 bases sitting between them. The CDR3 loop is CASSPGTHSSYEQYF. The CDR3 DNA follows: TGCGCCAGCAGCCCTGGGACTCACAGCTCCTACGAGCAGTACTTC.

In DNA, the CDR3 is TGTGCCAGCAACCCCGGGACAGCTTATGGCTACACCTTC. Translated, it gives CASNPGTAYGYTF. The J gene is TRBJ1-2, the V gene TRBV25-1, with 7 nucleotides matching TRBD1. The CDR3 is 13 amino acids. Germline V gives CDR1 MGHDK, CDR2 SYGVNS. V lost 7 bases and J lost 5; bases outside the gene matches: 7.

The rearrangement uses TRBV28 and TRBJ1-1; 10 bases fit TRBD1. This CDR3 is 14 amino acids long. V was clipped by 7 bases and J by 9 bases; unmatched bases: 11. In germline, CDR1 is MDHEN, CDR2 SYDVKM. The CDR3 reads CASIRQGAMTKAFF. The CDR3 DNA reads as TGTGCCAGCATTCGACAGGGGGCTATGACTAAAGCTTTCTTT. The whole variable domain, filled in from reference TRBV28 and TRBJ1-1, reads DVKVTQSSRYLVKRTGEKVFLECVQDMDHENMFWYRQDPGLGLRLIYFSYDVKMKEKGDIPEGYSVSREKKERFSLILESASTNQTSMYLCASIRQGAMTKAFFGQGTRLTVV.

The chain has TRBV6-5 and TRBJ1-2, with 7 bases matching TRBD1. Per germline, CDR1 MNHEY and CDR2 SVGAGI. The junction had 1 base not matched to a gene; V was cut back by 5 bases and J by 4 bases. The CDR3 length is 12 residues. The CDR3 protein is CASSAGGYGYTF. The CDR3 coding sequence is TGTGCCAGCAGTGCAGGGGGCTATGGCTACACCTTC.

This clone has more than one count but fewer than ten. V gene TRBV7-8 combines with J gene TRBJ1-2; the D is unclear. The CDR3 has 13 amino acids. The V gene lost 4 bases and the J gene lost 5 bases, with 11 bases spanning the gap. In germline, CDR1 is SGHVS, CDR2 FQNEAQ. This CDR3 is CASSSRSHYGYTF. The CDR3 DNA follows: TGTGCCAGCAGCTCCCGGTCTCATTATGGCTACACCTTC.

The chain links TRBV15 to TRBJ2-7; 9 bases align to TRBD1. Germline lookup yields CDR1 LNHNV and CDR2 YYDKDF (reference sequence). This CDR3 is 13 amino acids long. V gave up 9 bases and J gave up 6 bases; unmatched junction bases: 9. The CDR3 DNA sequence: TGTGCCACGTCCGGGACAGGGACCTTCGAGCAGTACTTC. Protein product: CATSGTGTFEQYF. The whole variable domain, remainder taken from reference TRBV15 and TRBJ2-7, is DAMVIQNPRYQVTQFGKPVTLSCSQTLNHNVMYWYQQKSSQAPKLLFHYYDKDFNNEADTPDNFQSRRPNTSFCFLDIRSPGLGDTAMYLCATSGTGTFEQYFGPGTRLTVT.

The DNA of the CDR3 is TGTGCCAGCAGTTTACAGGGGATGTCAGATACGCAGTATTTT. Encoded protein: CASSLQGMSDTQYF. The genes are TRBV28 and TRBJ2-3, with a possible D match to TRBD1 (6 bases). Trimming shortened V by 2 bases and J by 4 bases, and 10 bases separated the two germline ends. Germline lookup yields CDR1 MDHEN and CDR2 SYDVKM. The CDR3 is 14 amino acids.

The chain employs TRBV2 and TRBJ2-7, with D tentatively TRBD2 (5 bases). The germline V and J ends were trimmed by 1 base and 4 bases, with 11 bases remaining between them. Germline V gives CDR1 SNHLY, CDR2 FYNNEI. The CDR3 runs 14 residues. CDR3 sequence (DNA): TGTGCCAGCAGTGAAGGGGGAGTACGGTACGAGCAGTACTTC. Protein sequence: CASSEGGVRYEQYF. The complete variable domain, with remaining parts taken from reference TRBV2 and TRBJ2-7, reads EPEVTQTPSHQVTQMGQEVILRCVPISNHLYFYWYRQILGQKVEFLVSFYNNEISEKSEIFDDQFSVERPDGSNFTLKIRSTKLEDSAMYFCASSEGGVRYEQYFGPGTRLTVT.

The chain couples TRBV19 to TRBJ2-1; 8 bases fit TRBD1. CDR1 is LNHDA, CDR2 SQIVND, per germline (reference sequence). This CDR3 is 15 amino acids long. V was pared by 6 bases and J by 2 bases, with 6 bases of the junction left unmatched. The chain's CDR3 is CASREPGGAYNEQFF. The CDR3, as DNA: TGTGCCAGTAGAGAACCAGGGGGCGCCTACAATGAGCAGTTCTTC. Together with reference TRBV19 and TRBJ2-1, the CDR3 gives the full variable domain: DGGITQSPKYLFRKEGQNVTLSCEQNLNHDAMYWYRQDPGQGLRLIYYSQIVNDFQKGDIAEGYSVSREKKESFPLTVTSAQKNPTAFYLCASREPGGAYNEQFFGPGTRLTVL.

This clone was seen just once. The chain combines TRBV7-9 with TRBJ2-1; D is possibly TRBD2 (5 bases). Germline CDR1 SEHNR, CDR2 FQNEAQ (reference sequence). This CDR3 contains 16 residues. Trimming removed 0 bases from V and 5 bases from J, with 14 bases in between. The CDR3 here is CASSLARVNFDNEQFF. The CDR3 DNA sequence: TGTGCCAGCAGCTTAGCGCGGGTGAATTTTGACAATGAGCAGTTCTTC.

The V call is TRBV7-3, the J call TRBJ2-1; D remains ambiguous. From germline, CDR1 is SGHTA and CDR2 FQGTGA. CDR3 length equals 15 residues. The V end was cut by 1 base, the J end by 0 bases, with 7 bases between. The CDR3 loop reads CASSLRAGSYNEQFF. Here the CDR3 DNA reads TGTGCCAGCAGCTTAAGGGCTGGCTCCTACAATGAGCAGTTCTTC.

The chain links TRBV6-1 to TRBJ1-1, with a possible D match to TRBD1 (6 bases). Per the germline V gene, CDR1 is MNHNS and CDR2 is SASEGT. Trimming shortened V by 0 bases and J by 5 bases, and 13 bases separated the two germline ends. The CDR3 runs to 15 residues. As DNA, the CDR3 is TGTGCCAGCAGTGAAGCGATGGCAGGGGAAACTGAAGCTTTCTTT. It yields the protein CASSEAMAGETEAFF.